This entry describes one T cell receptor (beta chain). Its specificity is not known. These data originate in a study of tumor-infiltrating lymphocytes in localized non-small cell lung cancer. Study background: Some samples were collected after neoadjuvant chemotherapy; smokers, never-smokers and several histologies were included.

The method was immunoSEQ multiplex PCR; TCRdb's version includes in-frame clones alone and lacks a portion of them. The sample holds some 13,000 clones, roughly four fifths seen once. Findings and limits, study-wide: Higher tumor T cell infiltration than in uninvolved lung was supported by TCRbeta sequencing. T-cell fraction did not differ between immunotypes IM1 and IM2.

This receptor was obtained from a human donor with non-small cell lung cancer. The sequencing input was uninvolved lung tissue not adjacent to the tumor.

The CDR3 sequence is CASSKRTSGRHEQYF. For the CDR3, the DNA is TGTGCCAGCAGCAAACGGACTAGCGGGAGGCACGAGCAGTACTTC. The rearrangement joins TRBV11-3 to TRBJ2-7, with TRBD2 matching 14 bases. The V gene's germline CDR1 is SGHNT and CDR2 YENEEA. V lost 5 bases to trimming and J lost 5 bases; unmatched junction nucleotides: 5. This CDR3 has 15 amino acids.